These T cell receptor beta chains were read from a single sample in a study of identical twins. TCRdb re-derived calls from the 5' RACE reads in MiXCR, one entry per CDR3 protein. The sample carries a few hundred thousand distinct CDR3 sequences, around 9% recorded once. The sample was naive T cells sorted from blood. These receptors were obtained from a woman aged 50 to 65 in good health. Both conserved end residues are part of each CDR3. D genes are given only for firm matches. Clone size is given for some rows only: seen once, a few or many times, or a class if the clone is expanded.

>.|TRBV7-8|TRBJ1-1|few
TGTGCCAGCAGCTTAGGGGTTAGGGGGGCGCGTTCAGACACTGAAGCTTTCTTT
CASSLGVRGARSDTEAFF
>.|TRBV12-3/TRBV12-4|TRBJ2-2|.
TGTGCCAGCAAGGAGCCACCGGGGGAGCTGTTTTTT
CASKEPPGELFF
>TRBD2|TRBV3-1|TRBJ2-1|few
TGTGCCAGCAGCCAAGATATGCGGGAGCAGGAGCAGTTCTTC
CASSQDMREQEQFF
>.|TRBV12-3/TRBV12-4|TRBJ1-1|many
TGTGCCAGCAGTTTAAAACAGGCGAACACTGAAGCTTTCTTT
CASSLKQANTEAFF
>TRBD2|TRBV12-5|TRBJ2-2|many
TGTGCTAGTGGCTTAGGTAGCGGGAGTGCCGGGGAGCTGTTTTTT
CASGLGSGSAGELFF
>TRBD2|TRBV15|TRBJ2-1|few
TGTGCCACGGGACTAGCGGGACCTAGCTACAATGAGCAGTTCTTC
CATGLAGPSYNEQFF
>TRBD1|TRBV25-1|TRBJ2-4|many
TGTGCCAGCAGCGCGACAGGGGGCTTCAAAAACATTCAGTACTTC
CASSATGGFKNIQYF
>TRBD1|TRBV13|TRBJ1-1|many
TGTGCCAGCAGCTCGACAGGGGGCATGAACACTGAAGCTTTCTTT
CASSSTGGMNTEAFF
>TRBD1|TRBV6-2/TRBV6-3|TRBJ2-3|few
TGTGCCAGCAGTTACGAGGGGGCCGACACAGATACGCAGTATTTT
CASSYEGADTDTQYF
>.|TRBV6-6|TRBJ1-1|few
TGTGCCAGCAGTTACAGTTTCACTGAAGCTTTCTTT
CASSYSFTEAFF
>TRBD2|TRBV4-2|TRBJ2-1|many
TGTGCCAGCAGCCAAGATAGCCTAGCGGGAAGGTACAATGAGCAGTTCTTC
CASSQDSLAGRYNEQFF
>.|TRBV11-2|TRBJ2-1|.
TGTGCCAGCCTACTCCCGGCGGCCGGTGAGCAGTTCTTC
CASLLPAAGEQFF
>TRBD2|TRBV24-1|TRBJ2-2|.
TGTGCCACCAGTGGCATGGGGACTAGCGGGACCGGGGAGCTGTTTTTT
CATSGMGTSGTGELFF
>.|TRBV4-1|TRBJ2-6|.
TGCGCCAGCAGCCAAGGGTGGAGGCTGACTGGGGCCAACGTCCTGACTTTC
CASSQGWRLTGANVLTF
>TRBD2|TRBV3-1|TRBJ2-7|.
TGTGCCAGCAGCCCCACCCTAGCGGGGGGGACCTACGAGCAGTACTTC
CASSPTLAGGTYEQYF
>TRBD1|TRBV12-3/TRBV12-4|TRBJ2-6|once
TGTGCCAGCAGTCCAAGGGACAGGAGGGGCTCTGGGGCCAACGTCCTGACTTTC
CASSPRDRRGSGANVLTF
>.|TRBV6-5|TRBJ1-1|many
TGTGCCAGCAGTCGATCAGTGATGAACACTGAAGCTTTCTTT
CASSRSVMNTEAFF
>.|TRBV19|TRBJ2-5|.
TGTGCCAGCAATACAGGGCTTGAGACCCAGTACTTC
CASNTGLETQYF
>TRBD1|TRBV20-1|TRBJ2-7|.
TGCAGTGCTAGAGACCCAGGTGGGACAGGGTCTTACGAGCAGTACTTC
CSARDPGGTGSYEQYF
>.|TRBV29-1|TRBJ1-2|.
TGCAGCGTTGCCTCCGGTTCCGGAGGCTACACCTTC
CSVASGSGGYTF
>TRBD1|TRBV3-1|TRBJ1-2|few
TGTGCCAGCAGCCAAGATCTCGGGAGGGGGCGCTACTATGGCTACACCTTC
CASSQDLGRGRYYGYTF
>.|TRBV6-5|TRBJ2-1|.
TGTGCCAGCAGCTTACTTGCGGGGACACCGACGTACAATGAGCAGTTCTTC
CASSLLAGTPTYNEQFF
>.|TRBV12-3/TRBV12-4|TRBJ2-3|few
TGTGCCAGCAGTCCCTCATTGCTAGGGGCGGATACGCAGTATTTT
CASSPSLLGADTQYF
>.|TRBV20-1|TRBJ2-5|.
TGCAGTGCTAGAGATGTGGGTAGGGGTTCAGAGACCCAGTACTTC
CSARDVGRGSETQYF
>TRBD1|TRBV24-1|TRBJ2-5|.
TGTGCCACCAGTGACCCGGGAGACAGGGGGGAGACCCAGTACTTC
CATSDPGDRGETQYF
>TRBD2|TRBV5-1|TRBJ2-1|many
TGCGCCAGCAGAGATCCCGGGACTAGCTCCTACAATGAGCAGTTCTTC
CASRDPGTSSYNEQFF
>.|TRBV12-3/TRBV12-4|TRBJ1-2|.
TGTGCCAGCTCTCCGGGGCCATACGGTCGCTACACCTTC
CASSPGPYGRYTF
>TRBD2|TRBV20-1|TRBJ2-1|many
TGCAGTGCTAGTAGGCTAGCGGGGAGTGGGCAGTTCTTC
CSASRLAGSGQFF